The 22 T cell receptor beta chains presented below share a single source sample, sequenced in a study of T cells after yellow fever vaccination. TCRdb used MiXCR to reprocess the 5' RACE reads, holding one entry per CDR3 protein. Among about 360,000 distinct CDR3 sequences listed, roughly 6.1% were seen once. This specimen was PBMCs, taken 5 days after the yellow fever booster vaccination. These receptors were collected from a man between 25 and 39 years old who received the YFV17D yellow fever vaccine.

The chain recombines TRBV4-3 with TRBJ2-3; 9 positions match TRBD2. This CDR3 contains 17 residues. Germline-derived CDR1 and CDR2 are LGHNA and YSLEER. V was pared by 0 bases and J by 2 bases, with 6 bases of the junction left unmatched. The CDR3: CASSQDSAGGPTDTQYF. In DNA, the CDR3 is TGCGCCAGCAGCCAAGATTCGGCGGGAGGGCCCACAGATACGCAGTATTTT.

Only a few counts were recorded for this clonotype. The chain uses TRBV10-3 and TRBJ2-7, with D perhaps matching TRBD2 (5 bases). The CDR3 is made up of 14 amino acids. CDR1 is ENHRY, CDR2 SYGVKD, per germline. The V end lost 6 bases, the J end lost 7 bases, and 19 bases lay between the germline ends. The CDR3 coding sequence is TGTGCCATCAGGGAGGAGTCCTTACTGGGTGAGCAGTACTTC. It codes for CAIREESLLGEQYF.

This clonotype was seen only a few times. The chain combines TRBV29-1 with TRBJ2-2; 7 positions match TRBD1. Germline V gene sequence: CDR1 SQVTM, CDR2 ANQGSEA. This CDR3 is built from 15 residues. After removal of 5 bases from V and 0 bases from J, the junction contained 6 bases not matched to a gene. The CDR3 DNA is TGCAGCGTTAACAGGGGCCCCGCGAACACCGGGGAGCTGTTTTTT. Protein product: CSVNRGPANTGELFF.

CDR3 in amino acids: CASSWGALATDTQYF. For the CDR3, the DNA is TGTGCCAGCAGCTGGGGGGCCCTAGCCACAGATACGCAGTATTTT. This chain joins TRBV6-1 and TRBJ2-3; perhaps D is TRBD1 or TRBD2 (6 bases each). CDR1 is MNHNS and CDR2 is SASEGT in the germline V gene. V was trimmed by 6 bases and J by 2 bases, leaving 15 bases between them. The CDR3 is 15 amino acids.

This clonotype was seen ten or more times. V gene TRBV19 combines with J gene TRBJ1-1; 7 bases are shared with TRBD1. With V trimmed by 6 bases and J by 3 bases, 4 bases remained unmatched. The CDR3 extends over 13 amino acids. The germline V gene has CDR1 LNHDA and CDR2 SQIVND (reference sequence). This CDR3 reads CASRRTGDTEAFF. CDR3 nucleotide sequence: TGTGCCAGTAGGAGAACAGGGGACACTGAAGCTTTCTTT.

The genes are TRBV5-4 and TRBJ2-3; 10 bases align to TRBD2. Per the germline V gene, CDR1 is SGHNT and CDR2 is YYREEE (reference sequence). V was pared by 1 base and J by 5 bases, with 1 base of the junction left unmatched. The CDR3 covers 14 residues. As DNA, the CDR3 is TGTGCCAGCAGCTTGCAGCGGGAGGGAGATACGCAGTATTTT. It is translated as CASSLQREGDTQYF.

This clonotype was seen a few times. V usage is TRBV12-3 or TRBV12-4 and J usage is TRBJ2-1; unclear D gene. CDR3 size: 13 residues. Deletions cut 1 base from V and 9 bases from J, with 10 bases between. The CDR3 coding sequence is TGTGCCAGCAGTTTAGGTGTAGCAGGTGAGCAGTTCTTC. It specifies CASSLGVAGEQFF.

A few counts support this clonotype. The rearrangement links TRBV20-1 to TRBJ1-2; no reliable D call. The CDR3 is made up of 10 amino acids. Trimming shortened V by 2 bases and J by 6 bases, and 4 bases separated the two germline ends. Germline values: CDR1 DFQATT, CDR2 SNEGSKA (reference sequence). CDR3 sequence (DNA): TGCAGTGCTAGATTCGATGGCTACACCTTC. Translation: CSARFDGYTF.

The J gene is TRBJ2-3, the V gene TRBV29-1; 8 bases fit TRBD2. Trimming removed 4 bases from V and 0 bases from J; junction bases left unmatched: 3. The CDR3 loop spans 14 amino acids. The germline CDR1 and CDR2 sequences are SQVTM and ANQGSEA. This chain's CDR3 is CSVALAGSTDTQYF. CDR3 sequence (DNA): TGCAGCGTTGCGTTAGCGGGGAGCACAGATACGCAGTATTTT.

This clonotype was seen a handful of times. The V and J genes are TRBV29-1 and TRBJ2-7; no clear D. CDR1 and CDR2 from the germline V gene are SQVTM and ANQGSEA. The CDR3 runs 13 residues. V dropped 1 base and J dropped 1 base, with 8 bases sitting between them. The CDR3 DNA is TGCAGCGTTGAAGGTCCAGGATCCTACGAGCAGTACTTC. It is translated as CSVEGPGSYEQYF.

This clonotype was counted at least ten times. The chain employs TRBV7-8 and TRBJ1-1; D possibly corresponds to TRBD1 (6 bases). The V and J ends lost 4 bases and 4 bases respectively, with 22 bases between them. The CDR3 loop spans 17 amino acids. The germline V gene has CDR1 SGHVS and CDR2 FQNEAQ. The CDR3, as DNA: TGTGCCAGCAGCTCTGGGGGACCAGGAAACAGGGTCACTGAAGCTTTCTTT. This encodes CASSSGGPGNRVTEAFF.

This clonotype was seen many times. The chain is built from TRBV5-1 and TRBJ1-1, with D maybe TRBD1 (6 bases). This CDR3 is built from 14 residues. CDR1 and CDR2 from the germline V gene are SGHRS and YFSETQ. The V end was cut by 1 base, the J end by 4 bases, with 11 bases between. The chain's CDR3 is CASSLTGLSTEAFF. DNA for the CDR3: TGCGCCAGCAGCTTGACAGGGCTAAGCACTGAAGCTTTCTTT. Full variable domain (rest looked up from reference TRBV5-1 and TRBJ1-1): KAGVTQTPRYLIKTRGQQVTLSCSPISGHRSVSWYQQTPGQGLQFLFEYFSETQRNKGNFPGRFSGRQFSNSRSEMNVSTLELGDSALYLCASSLTGLSTEAFFGQGTRLTVV.

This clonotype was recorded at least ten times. CDR3 nucleotide sequence: TGCGCCAGCAGCTTGGGCCTGGGGACGTACGAGCAGTACTTC. Its translation: CASSLGLGTYEQYF. The chain combines TRBV5-1 with TRBJ2-7; D tentatively fits TRBD1 or TRBD2 (5 bases each). CDR1 SGHRS and CDR2 YFSETQ come from the germline V gene. The V gene lost 0 bases and the J gene lost 4 bases, with 11 bases spanning the gap. This CDR3 spans 14 amino acids. The whole variable domain, remainder taken from reference TRBV5-1 and TRBJ2-7, is KAGVTQTPRYLIKTRGQQVTLSCSPISGHRSVSWYQQTPGQGLQFLFEYFSETQRNKGNFPGRFSGRQFSNSRSEMNVSTLELGDSALYLCASSLGLGTYEQYFGPGTRLTVT.

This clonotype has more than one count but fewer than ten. Here the CDR3 reads CASSPWLISGNEQFF. In nucleotides, the CDR3 is TGTGCCAGCAGCCCATGGTTGATTAGCGGGAACGAGCAGTTCTTC. The chain links TRBV7-9 to TRBJ2-1, with TRBD2 identical over 8 bases. The J segment lost 10 bases and the V segment lost 5 bases, leaving 13 bases of the junction unmatched. This CDR3 has 15 residues. Per germline, CDR1 SEHNR and CDR2 FQNEAQ (reference sequence).

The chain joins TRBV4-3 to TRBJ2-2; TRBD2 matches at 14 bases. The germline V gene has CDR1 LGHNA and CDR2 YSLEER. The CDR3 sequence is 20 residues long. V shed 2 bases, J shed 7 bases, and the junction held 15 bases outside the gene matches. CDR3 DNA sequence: TGCGCCAGCAGCCAACAACCGGGACTAGCGGGAGTATTTCAGAACGGGGAGCTGTTTTTT. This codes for CASSQQPGLAGVFQNGELFF.

Here the CDR3 reads CASSEPYGYEQYF. CDR3 in DNA: TGTGCCAGCAGTGAACCCTACGGCTACGAGCAGTACTTC. The rearrangement uses TRBV6-4 and TRBJ2-7; D remains unclear. Trimming removed 3 bases from V and 3 bases from J, with 9 bases in between. The V gene's germline CDR1 is MRHNA and CDR2 SNTAGT. The CDR3 is 13 amino acids.

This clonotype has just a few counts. The CDR3 DNA sequence: TGCGCCAGCAGCTTGGGACAGGGAATCAACGAGCAGTACTTC. Its protein product is CASSLGQGINEQYF. The gene calls are TRBV5-1 and TRBJ2-7; 7 positions match TRBD1. V lost 0 bases and J lost 5; bases outside the gene matches: 5. CDR3 length: 14 residues. Germline V gives CDR1 SGHRS, CDR2 YFSETQ.

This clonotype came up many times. CDR3 loop: CASSQVISGNTEAFF. DNA of the CDR3: TGCGCCAGCAGCCAAGTGATCAGCGGGAACACTGAAGCTTTCTTT. V and J are TRBV4-3 and TRBJ1-1; no definite D call. There are 15 residues in the CDR3. Germline CDR1 LGHNA, CDR2 YSLEER. V was pared by 1 base and J by 1 base, with 10 bases between.

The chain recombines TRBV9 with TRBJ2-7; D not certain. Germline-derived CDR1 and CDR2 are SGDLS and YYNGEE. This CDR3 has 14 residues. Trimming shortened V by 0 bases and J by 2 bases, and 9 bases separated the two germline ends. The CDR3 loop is CASSVEGYTYEQYF. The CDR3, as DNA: TGTGCCAGCAGCGTAGAGGGCTACACCTACGAGCAGTACTTC.

The CDR3 DNA follows: TGCAGCGTCCTGGACAGCGGGCTGGGCAATGAGCAGTTCTTC. Its translation: CSVLDSGLGNEQFF. The chain joins TRBV29-1 to TRBJ2-1; D could derive from TRBD1 or TRBD2 (6 bases each). The CDR3 spans 14 residues. In germline, CDR1 is SQVTM, CDR2 ANQGSEA. With 6 bases removed from V and 6 bases from J, the gap between germline ends came to 18 bases.

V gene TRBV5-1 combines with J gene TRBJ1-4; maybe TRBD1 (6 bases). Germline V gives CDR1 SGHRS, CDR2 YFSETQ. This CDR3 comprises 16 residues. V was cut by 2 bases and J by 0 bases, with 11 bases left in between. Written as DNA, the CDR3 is TGCGCCAGCAGCTTAGGACAGACGACAACTAATGAAAAACTGTTTTTT. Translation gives CASSLGQTTTNEKLFF.

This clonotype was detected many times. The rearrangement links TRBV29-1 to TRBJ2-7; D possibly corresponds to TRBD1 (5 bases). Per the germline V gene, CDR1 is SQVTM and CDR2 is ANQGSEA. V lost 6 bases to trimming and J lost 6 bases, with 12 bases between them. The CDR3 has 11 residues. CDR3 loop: CSVDQGPEQYF. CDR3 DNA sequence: TGCAGCGTGGATCAGGGCCCCGAGCAGTACTTC.